The 19 T cell receptor beta chains below were found in one sample sequenced in a study of CD8 T cells in ankylosing spondylitis. Study observations and caveats: Within ankylosing spondylitis blood, a TCR beta motif made up of under 10 highly homologous variants appeared to be characteristic.

One entry per CDR3 protein results from TCRdb running MiXCR on the 5' RACE reads. The sample yields approximately 540,000 distinct CDR3 sequences, roughly 13% seen once. What these receptors recognize is not known. Sequencing was carried out using blood, either unsorted or a sorted T cell fraction (not recorded which). The receptors come from a male donor with ankylosing spondylitis.

This clonotype was observed at least ten times. The chain employs TRBV10-3 and TRBJ2-1; 9 bases are shared with TRBD2. This CDR3 is built from 16 residues. V was pared by 6 bases and J by 6 bases, with 12 bases of the junction left unmatched. CDR1 is ENHRY, CDR2 SYGVKD, per germline. CDR3 nucleotide sequence: TGTGCCATCAGCTCTTTTAGCGGGAGCTATAGCAATGAGCAGTTCTTC. Amino acid sequence: CAISSFSGSYSNEQFF.

The rearrangement joins TRBV7-2 to TRBJ2-2; no clear D gene. V was pared by 1 base and J by 1 base, with 10 bases between. Germline V gives CDR1 SGHTA, CDR2 FQGNSA. The CDR3 sequence is 16 residues long. Here the CDR3 DNA reads TGTGCCAGCAGCTTAGGGACCTGGGGGAACACCGGGGAGCTGTTTTTT. Translating it yields CASSLGTWGNTGELFF.

This clonotype was counted between two and nine times. This rearrangement joins TRBV5-1 to TRBJ2-6, with a weak D call TRBD1 (5 bases). The germline V gene has CDR1 SGHRS and CDR2 YFSETQ. CDR3 length: 16 residues. With 5 bases removed from V and 0 bases from J, the gap between germline ends came to 12 bases. CDR3 bases: TGCGCCAGCAGTTCGGACAAAAGCTCTGGGGCCAACGTCCTGACTTTC. As protein: CASSSDKSSGANVLTF.

This clonotype was seen a handful of times. The chain links TRBV6-1 to TRBJ2-7, with TRBD1 identical over 9 bases. After removal of 0 bases from V and 3 bases from J, the junction contained 9 bases not matched to a gene. This CDR3 comprises 17 residues. The germline gives CDR1 MNHNS, CDR2 SASEGT. Written as DNA, the CDR3 is TGTGCCAGCAGTGAAGCGCTGACAGGGGGGTCGATCTACGAGCAGTACGTC. Protein: CASSEALTGGSIYEQYV.

This clonotype was recorded a few times. This rearrangement joins TRBV7-2 to TRBJ1-1, with D possibly matching TRBD1 (5 bases). The V gene lost 3 bases and the J gene lost 2 bases, with 10 bases spanning the gap. The CDR3 covers 14 residues. Germline V gene data show CDR1 as SGHTA and CDR2 as FQGNSA. CDR3: CASSLAGINTEAFF. DNA of the CDR3: TGTGCCAGCAGCTTGGCAGGGATCAACACTGAAGCTTTCTTT.

The V gene is TRBV6-1, the J gene TRBJ2-1; TRBD2 is a possible D gene (6 bases). Germline V gene data show CDR1 as MNHNS and CDR2 as SASEGT. The length of the CDR3 is 14 residues. V was clipped by 11 bases and J by 8 bases, with 22 bases between them. CDR3 amino acids: CASRLNQGGDEQFF. The CDR3 DNA is TGTGCCTCCCGGCTCAACCAGGGCGGGGATGAGCAGTTCTTC.

The chain uses TRBV5-1 and TRBJ2-7; D remains ambiguous. CDR1 SGHRS and CDR2 YFSETQ come from the germline V gene. The CDR3 runs 15 residues. For the CDR3, the DNA is TGCGCCAGCAGCCCTACCCCCGTAGAGAGCTACGAACAGTACGTC. It encodes CASSPTPVESYEQYV.

This clonotype was recorded at least ten times. The chain uses TRBV4-1 and TRBJ1-2, with D uncertain. The CDR3 totals 13 residues. Between the trimmed V and J ends, which lost 1 base and 4 bases, there was a span of 7 bases. Germline CDR1 is MGHRA and CDR2 is YSYEKL. CDR3 nucleotides: TGCGCCAGCAGCCAAGCGGGCCCCTATGGCTACACCTTC. Protein: CASSQAGPYGYTF.

This clonotype was recorded a few times. This sequence joins TRBV6-2 or TRBV6-3 and TRBJ2-7; D is unresolved. The CDR3 runs 15 residues. The V end lost 2 bases, the J end lost 0 bases, and 11 bases lay between the germline ends. Germline V lookup: CDR1 MNHEY, CDR2 SVGEGT. The CDR3 sequence: CASSYGLQFSYEQYV. CDR3 coding DNA: TGTGCCAGCAGTTACGGGCTCCAATTCTCCTACGAGCAGTACGTC.

This clonotype was observed a few times. The gene calls are TRBV7-8 and TRBJ2-1; 7 bases line up with TRBD2. Germline trimming cut 0 bases from V and 0 bases from J; bases unmatched to any gene: 8. The CDR3 loop spans 18 amino acids. CDR1 and CDR2 (germline): SGHVS, FQNEAQ. CDR3 amino acids: CASSLAGLAVSSYNEQFF. The CDR3 DNA sequence: TGTGCCAGCAGCTTAGCGGGGCTAGCGGTGAGCTCCTACAATGAGCAGTTCTTC.

This rearrangement joins TRBV30 to TRBJ1-1, with 8 bases aligning to TRBD1. The junction had 8 bases not matched to a gene; V was cut back by 5 bases and J by 0 bases. Germline CDR1 reads GTSNPN; CDR2 reads SVGIG (reference sequence). The CDR3 spans 15 residues. The CDR3 DNA reads as TGTGCCTGGTTACGGACAGGGACCATGAACACTGAAGCTTTCTTT. As protein: CAWLRTGTMNTEAFF.

This clonotype came up a few times. This chain connects TRBV25-1 to TRBJ2-2; 8 nucleotides align to TRBD1. The V and J ends lost 3 bases and 4 bases, in that order; junction bases with no gene match: 4. Per germline, CDR1 MGHDK and CDR2 SYGVNS. This CDR3 comprises 15 residues. The DNA for the CDR3 is TGTGCCAGCAGTGACAGGGGGCGCGGCACCGGGGAGCTGTTTTTT. This sequence encodes CASSDRGRGTGELFF.

This clonotype was detected a few times. The genes are TRBV10-3 and TRBJ2-5; 10 bases are shared with TRBD2. Germline assignment: CDR1 ENHRY and CDR2 SYGVKD. The CDR3 runs to 13 residues. V lost 9 bases to trimming and J lost 1 base; unmatched junction nucleotides: 2. The CDR3 spells CAIAGGTQETQYF. The CDR3 bases are TGTGCCATAGCGGGAGGGACCCAAGAGACCCAGTACTTC.

This clonotype was observed a handful of times. The chain joins TRBV10-3 to TRBJ2-6; D might be TRBD1 (6 bases). V lost 2 bases to trimming and J lost 0 bases, with 11 bases between them. The CDR3 extends over 17 amino acids. Germline V gene sequence: CDR1 ENHRY, CDR2 SYGVKD. CDR3 sequence: CAISEEKGVSGANVLTF. As DNA, the CDR3 is TGTGCCATCAGTGAGGAGAAGGGGGTCTCTGGGGCCAACGTCCTGACTTTC.

The J gene is TRBJ2-1, the V gene TRBV18, with 7 bases matching TRBD1. Germline V CDR1 and CDR2: KGHSH, LQKENI. CDR3 length: 13 residues. Trimming took 1 base from V and 8 from J; bases not matched to a gene: 2. CDR3 DNA: TGTGCCAGCTCACCACAGGGGGCGGATGAGCAGTTCTTC. Translation gives CASSPQGADEQFF.

Only a few counts were recorded for this clonotype. The chain joins TRBV7-2 to TRBJ2-3, with 9 bases lining up with TRBD2. The germline gives CDR1 SGHTA, CDR2 FQGNSA. The CDR3 is 14 amino acids. The V and J ends lost 5 bases and 5 bases, in that order; junction bases with no gene match: 5. CDR3 sequence reads: CASSRAGGLDTQYF. CDR3 bases: TGTGCCAGCAGCCGGGCGGGAGGGTTAGATACGCAGTATTTT.

The table lists this clonotype with a few counts. In DNA, the CDR3 is TGCAGTGCTATGGCGGGAGGGCCTGGCACAGATACGCAGTATTTT. Protein sequence: CSAMAGGPGTDTQYF. This chain links TRBV20-1 with TRBJ2-3, with 9 positions matching TRBD2. The germline gives CDR1 DFQATT, CDR2 SNEGSKA (reference sequence). The V gene end was trimmed by 4 bases and the J gene end by 1 base; junction bases not matched to a gene: 6. The CDR3 loop spans 15 amino acids.

Details on this clonotype: A single base separates this from a much larger clone, so it may be a read error. This chain joins TRBV7-2 and TRBJ2-7, with 11 bases identical to TRBD2. The CDR3 extends over 15 amino acids. Unmatched junction bases numbered 1, after V lost 1 base and J lost 2 bases. Germline assignment: CDR1 SGHTA and CDR2 FQGNSA. The CDR3 loop reads CASSLGLAGPYEQYF. The CDR3 DNA is TGTGCCAGCAGCTTAGGACTAGCGGGGCCCTACGAGCAGTACTTC.

There are many counts of this clonotype. This chain uses TRBV12-3 or TRBV12-4 with TRBJ1-2, with 8 bases identical to TRBD1. The CDR3 is 13 residues long. The J segment lost 7 bases and the V segment lost 4 bases, leaving 5 bases of the junction unmatched. For the CDR3, the DNA is TGTGCCAGCAGTTCGGGACAGGCTCTTGGCTACACCTTC. This translates into CASSSGQALGYTF.